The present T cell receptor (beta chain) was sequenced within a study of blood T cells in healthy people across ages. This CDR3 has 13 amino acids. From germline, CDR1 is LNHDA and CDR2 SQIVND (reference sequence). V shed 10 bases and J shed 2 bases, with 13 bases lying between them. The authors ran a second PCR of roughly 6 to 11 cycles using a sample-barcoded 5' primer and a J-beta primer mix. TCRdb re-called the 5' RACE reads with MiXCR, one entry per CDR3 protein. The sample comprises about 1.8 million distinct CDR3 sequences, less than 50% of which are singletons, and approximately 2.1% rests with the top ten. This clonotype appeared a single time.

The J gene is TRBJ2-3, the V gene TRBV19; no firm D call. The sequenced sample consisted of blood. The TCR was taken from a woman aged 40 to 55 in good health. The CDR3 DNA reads TGTGCCACCAAGACCGGGTACACAGATACGCAGTATTTT. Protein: CATKTGYTDTQYF.